This T cell receptor beta chain was sequenced for a study of control samples from healthy donors and cancer patients. Repertoires were generated with immunoSEQ multiplex PCR, while TCRdb's copy carries only in-frame clones and drops some. The table includes about 58,000 clones, around 87% detected once. The sequence was collected from an older woman with lung cancer. Material: PBMCs.

The CDR3 DNA reads as TGTGCCATCAGTGAGTCAGGGGGTCAGCCCCAGCATTTT. Translating it yields CAISESGGQPQHF. This chain links TRBV10-3 with TRBJ1-5; D is perhaps TRBD1 (6 bases). From germline, CDR1 is ENHRY and CDR2 SYGVKD. The V end was cut by 0 bases, the J end by 6 bases, with 6 bases between. This CDR3 is 13 amino acids long.